These 3 T cell receptor beta chains came from one sample sequenced in a study of blood T cells in healthy people across ages. Through a sample-barcoded 5' primer and a J-beta primer mix, a second PCR was run for roughly 7 to 11 cycles. One entry per CDR3 protein, called by TCRdb with MiXCR from the 5' RACE reads. Of 1.5 million to 2 million distinct CDR3 sequences in the sample, 28% are singletons; the top ten hold roughly 8%. The source material was blood. These receptors were obtained from a woman aged 30 to 39 in good health.

The rearrangement joins TRBV5-5 to TRBJ2-1, with 7 bases aligning to TRBD1. Per the germline V gene, CDR1 is SGHKS and CDR2 is YYEKEE (reference sequence). The CDR3 consists of 15 residues. J was trimmed by 2 bases and V by 4 bases; bases with no gene match: 6. The CDR3 sequence: CASSVRGQAYNEQFF. The DNA of the CDR3 is TGTGCCAGCAGCGTCAGAGGACAGGCCTACAATGAGCAGTTCTTC.

This chain connects TRBV5-5 to TRBJ2-3; 10 bases line up with TRBD1. Germline V CDR1 and CDR2: SGHKS, YYEKEE (reference sequence). The V segment lost 4 bases and the J segment 3 bases; nucleotides outside the gene matches: 8. CDR3 length: 16 residues. The CDR3 is CASSGGDRGRTDTQYF. DNA of the CDR3: TGTGCCAGCAGCGGCGGGGACAGGGGTAGGACAGATACGCAGTATTTT.

CDR3 bases: TGTGCCAGCAGCCAAGGGACTAGCGGGGGAACAATGAGGCAGTTCTTC. Its protein product is CASSQGTSGGTMRQFF. The chain uses TRBV3-1 and TRBJ2-1; 13 nucleotides agree with TRBD2. The germline CDR1 and CDR2 sequences are LGHDT and YNNKEL (reference sequence). Trimming removed 1 base from V and 12 bases from J; junction bases left unmatched: 9. CDR3 size: 16 residues.